This entry lists 5 T cell receptor beta chains sequenced from one sample in a study of T cell responses to AZD1222 COVID-19 vaccine. The table came from immunoSEQ multiplex PCR; TCRdb's copy has only in-frame clones and leaves some out. The top ten hold approximately 23% of the sample, which has 66,000 or so clones, roughly 78% seen once. Sequencing used peripheral blood, obtained on day 0 of MenACWY control vaccination. All receptors derive from an adult in good health.

V gene TRBV5-6 combines with J gene TRBJ1-4; possibly TRBD1 for D (5 bases). The CDR3 extends over 16 amino acids. Germline values: CDR1 SGHDT, CDR2 YYEEEE. V shed 4 bases and J shed 0 bases, with 13 bases lying between them. The CDR3 DNA reads TGTGCCAGCAGCACGGCGGGGCGGTCAACTAATGAAAAACTGTTTTTT. This sequence encodes CASSTAGRSTNEKLFF.

The rearrangement joins TRBV7-6 to TRBJ2-1, with TRBD2 identical over 12 bases. Germline V gene sequence: CDR1 SGHVS, CDR2 FNYEAQ. The CDR3 covers 16 residues. Trimming took 1 base from V and 10 from J; bases not matched to a gene: 8. The CDR3 DNA reads as TGTGCCAGCAGCTTAGGGGGACTAGCGGGCCTTGGGGAGCAGTTCTTC. This encodes CASSLGGLAGLGEQFF. Full variable domain (outside the CDR3, taken from reference TRBV7-6 and TRBJ2-1): GAGVSQSPRYKVTKRGQDVALRCDPISGHVSLYWYRQALGQGPEFLTYFNYEAQQDKSGLPNDRFSAERPEGSISTLTIQRTEQRDSAMYRCASSLGGLAGLGEQFFGPGTRLTVL.

The gene calls are TRBV13 and TRBJ2-3, with 8 bases lining up with TRBD1. Per the germline V gene, CDR1 is PRHDT and CDR2 is FYEKMQ (reference sequence). CDR3 length: 15 residues. Trimming took 5 bases from V and 5 from J; bases not matched to a gene: 9. In nucleotides, the CDR3 is TGTGCCAGCAGCACCCAGGGGGCGGGGAGAGATACGCAGTATTTT. Translation gives CASSTQGAGRDTQYF.

This chain uses TRBV5-1 with TRBJ2-7; 10 nucleotides agree with TRBD1. V lost 4 bases, J lost 7 bases, and 11 bases stayed unmatched. This CDR3 is 15 amino acids long. Looked up from germline, CDR1 is SGHRS and CDR2 is YFSETQ. The CDR3 region has the DNA TGCGCCAGCAGCCCGGAGGGACAGGGGACTAGAGAGCAGTACTTC. Amino acid sequence: CASSPEGQGTREQYF.

The chain joins TRBV30 to TRBJ1-5; maybe TRBD1 (5 bases). The CDR3 extends over 14 amino acids. With 2 bases removed from V and 5 bases from J, the gap between germline ends came to 13 bases. The germline V gene has CDR1 GTSNPN and CDR2 SVGIG (reference sequence). The CDR3 reads CAWSLNQGDQPQHF. Here the CDR3 DNA reads TGTGCCTGGAGTCTAAACCAGGGTGATCAGCCCCAGCATTTT.